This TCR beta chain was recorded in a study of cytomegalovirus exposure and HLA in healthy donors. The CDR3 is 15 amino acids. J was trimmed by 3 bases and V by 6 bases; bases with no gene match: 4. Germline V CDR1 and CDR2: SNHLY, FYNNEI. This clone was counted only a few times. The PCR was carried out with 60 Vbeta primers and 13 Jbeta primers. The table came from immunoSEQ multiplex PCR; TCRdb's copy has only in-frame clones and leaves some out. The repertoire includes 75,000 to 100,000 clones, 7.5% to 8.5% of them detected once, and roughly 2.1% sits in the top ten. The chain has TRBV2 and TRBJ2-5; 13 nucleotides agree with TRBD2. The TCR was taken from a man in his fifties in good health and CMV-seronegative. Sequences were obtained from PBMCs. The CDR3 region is CASRAGTSGEETQYF. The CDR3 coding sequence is TGTGCCAGCAGGGCCGGGACTAGCGGGGAAGAGACCCAGTACTTC.